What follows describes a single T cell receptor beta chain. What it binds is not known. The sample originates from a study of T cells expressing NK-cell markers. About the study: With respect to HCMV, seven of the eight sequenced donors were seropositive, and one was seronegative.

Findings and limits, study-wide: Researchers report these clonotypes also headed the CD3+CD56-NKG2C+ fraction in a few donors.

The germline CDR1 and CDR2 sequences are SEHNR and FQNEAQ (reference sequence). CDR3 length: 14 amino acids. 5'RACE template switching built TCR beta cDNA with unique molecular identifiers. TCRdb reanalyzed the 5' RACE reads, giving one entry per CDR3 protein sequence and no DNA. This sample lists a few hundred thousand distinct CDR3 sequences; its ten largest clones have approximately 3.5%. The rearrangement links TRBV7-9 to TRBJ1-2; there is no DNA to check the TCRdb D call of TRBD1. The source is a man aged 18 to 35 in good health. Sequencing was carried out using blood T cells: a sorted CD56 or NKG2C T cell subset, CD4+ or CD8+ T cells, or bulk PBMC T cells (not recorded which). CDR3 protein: CASRQPGQDYGYTF.